This T cell receptor (beta chain) was sequenced in a study of blood T cell repertoires in COVID-19. Whole-study context: Material from acute and convalescent COVID-19 was sourced from the United States, Italy and Spain. The analysed material was cDNA or gDNA that came from T cells, B-cell-depleted T cells, or PBMCs.

From germline, CDR1 is MGHRA and CDR2 YSYEKL. The CDR3 sequence is 15 residues long. Trimming took off 5 bases at V and 3 bases at J, with 14 bases between the two ends. Methods used by the authors: Scientists estimated how many nucleated cells there were by amplifying reference gene primers. Generated by immunoSEQ multiplex PCR, the TCRdb table keeps only in-frame clones and is missing some. For V, J and clone size, that table is used; D and trimming come from the DNA. Seen here are roughly 130,000 clones, 70% to 85% observed once, and the top ten hold about 15%. The sample consisted of peripheral blood. The receptor's source is a woman between 50 and 59 years old with acute or convalescent COVID-19. This sequence joins TRBV4-1 and TRBJ1-3, with a possible D match to TRBD1 (6 bases). Here the CDR3 DNA reads TGCGCCAGCAGCTCCCGAGCAGGGGATGGAAACACCATATATTTT. It translates to CASSSRAGDGNTIYF.